The clone carrying this T cell receptor (beta chain) came up once. The data stem from a study of blood T cell repertoires in COVID-19. Study summary: Spain, Italy and the United States supplied samples that represented acute and convalescent COVID-19. The analysed material was cDNA or gDNA that came from T cells, B-cell-depleted T cells, or PBMCs.

Original methodology: Amplifying reference gene primers gave estimates of nucleated cell counts. Measured with immunoSEQ multiplex PCR; TCRdb has only the in-frame clones, and not every one. D and trimming were read from the DNA, whereas the V and J calls and clone size are those reported in that table. The sample shows about 190,000 clones, roughly 90% of them seen only once. V trimming: 4 bases; J trimming: 5 bases; junction bases outside the gene matches: 5. Germline assignment: CDR1 MDHEN and CDR2 SYDVKM. This CDR3 is 15 amino acids long. The TCR originated in a woman in her thirties or forties who had recovered from COVID-19. The sequenced material came from peripheral blood. This chain links TRBV28 with TRBJ2-5, with 12 bases fitting TRBD1. The CDR3 DNA reads TGTGCCAGCAGTTACACGGGACAGGGGGCGGAGACCCAGTACTTC. Residues: CASSYTGQGAETQYF.